This T cell receptor (beta chain) was sequenced during a study of cytomegalovirus exposure and HLA in healthy donors. Study-wide context: An analysis done earlier identified 100 million to 140 million unique TCR beta sequences from 150 million to 200 million T cells.

Primers for the PCR totalled 60 Vbeta and 13 Jbeta. Only in-frame clones appear in the TCRdb table, and some are missing; sequencing was by immunoSEQ multiplex PCR. The sample holds more than 250,000 clones; about 87% are singletons and the top ten take roughly 2%. Points from the study as a whole: Previously analyzed data showed that most TCR beta V segments were productive at a frequency of about 87% or about 30%. The presence/absence work took it that sequencing depth was about the same across donors.

CDR3 length equals 18 residues. Between the trimmed V and J ends, which lost 2 bases and 0 bases, there was a span of 18 bases. CDR1 is WSHSY and CDR2 is SAAADI in the germline V gene. Concerning this clone itself: Its target is not known.

The source material was PBMCs. The TCR comes from a woman between 18 and 29 years old in good health and CMV-seronegative. The rearrangement joins TRBV10-2 to TRBJ2-3; perhaps TRBD2 as D (5 bases). The CDR3 nucleotides read TGCGCCAGCAGTGAGGGAGTCGCCGGTCTAGCCAGCACAGATACGCAGTATTTT. This encodes CASSEGVAGLASTDTQYF.